This T cell receptor (beta chain) was recorded in a study of blood T cell repertoires in COVID-19. On the study more broadly: The samples span acute and convalescent COVID-19 from the United States, Italy and Spain. In each case, the material was cDNA or gDNA derived from T cells, B-cell-depleted T cells, or PBMCs.

Trimming pared 0 bases from V and 1 base from J, leaving 4 bases between. The germline V gene has CDR1 SGDLS and CDR2 YYNGEE. This CDR3 has 14 residues. In the original analysis: Amplification with reference gene primers provided the estimates of nucleated cell counts. Measured with immunoSEQ multiplex PCR; TCRdb has only the in-frame clones, and not every one. V and J calls and clone size follow that table, whereas D and trimming were derived from the DNA. The sample yields 100,000 to 110,000 clones, roughly 87% seen once. J is TRBJ2-2 and V is TRBV9; D ambiguous. The sequencing sample was made of peripheral blood. This TCR came from a young man in a cohort sampled during active COVID-19. The CDR3 DNA is TGTGCCAGCAGCGTAGTCGGGAACACCGGGGAGCTGTTTTTT. Translating it yields CASSVVGNTGELFF.